The sequence of this T cell receptor (beta chain) was determined in a study of T cells after yellow fever vaccination. The CDR3 length is 15 residues. CDR1 is SGHTA and CDR2 is FQGNSA in the germline V gene. The V and J ends lost 5 bases and 5 bases respectively, with 18 bases between them. This clonotype was seen many times. Via MiXCR, TCRdb re-called the 5' RACE reads, giving one row per CDR3 protein. The data contain 550,000 or so distinct CDR3 sequences, about 19% of them singletons. The chain uses TRBV7-2 and TRBJ2-5, with D possibly matching TRBD1 (6 bases). The input for sequencing was PBMCs, taken 15 days after the yellow fever booster vaccination. The TCR sequence derives from a man in his thirties or forties who received the YFV17D yellow fever vaccine. CDR3 loop: CASSLTTGPRETQYF. CDR3 sequence (DNA): TGTGCCAGCAGCCTCACGACAGGCCCCCGGGAGACCCAGTACTTC.